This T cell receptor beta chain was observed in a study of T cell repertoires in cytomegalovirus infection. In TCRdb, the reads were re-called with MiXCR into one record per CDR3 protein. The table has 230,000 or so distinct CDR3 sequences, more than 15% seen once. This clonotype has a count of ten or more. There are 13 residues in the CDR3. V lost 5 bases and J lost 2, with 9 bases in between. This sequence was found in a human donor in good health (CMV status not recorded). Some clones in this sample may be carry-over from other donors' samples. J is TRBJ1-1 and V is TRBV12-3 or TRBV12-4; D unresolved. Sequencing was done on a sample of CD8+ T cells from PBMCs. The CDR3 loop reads CASSTSTNTEAFF. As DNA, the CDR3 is TGTGCCAGCAGTACCAGCACAAACACTGAAGCTTTCTTT.